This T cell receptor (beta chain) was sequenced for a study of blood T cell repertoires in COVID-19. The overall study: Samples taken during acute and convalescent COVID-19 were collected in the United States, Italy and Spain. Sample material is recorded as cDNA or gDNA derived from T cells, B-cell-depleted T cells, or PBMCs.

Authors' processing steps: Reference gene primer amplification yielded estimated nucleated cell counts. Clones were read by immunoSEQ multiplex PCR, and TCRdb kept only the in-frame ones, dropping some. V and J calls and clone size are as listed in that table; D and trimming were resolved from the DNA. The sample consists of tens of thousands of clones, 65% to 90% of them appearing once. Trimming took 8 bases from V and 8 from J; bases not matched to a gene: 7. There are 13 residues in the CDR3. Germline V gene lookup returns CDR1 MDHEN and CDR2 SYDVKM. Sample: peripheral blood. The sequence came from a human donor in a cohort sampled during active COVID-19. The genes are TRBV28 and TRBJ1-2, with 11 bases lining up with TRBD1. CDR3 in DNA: TGTGCCAGCGGCGGACAGGGGGCGGAAGGCTACACCTTC. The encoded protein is CASGGQGAEGYTF.